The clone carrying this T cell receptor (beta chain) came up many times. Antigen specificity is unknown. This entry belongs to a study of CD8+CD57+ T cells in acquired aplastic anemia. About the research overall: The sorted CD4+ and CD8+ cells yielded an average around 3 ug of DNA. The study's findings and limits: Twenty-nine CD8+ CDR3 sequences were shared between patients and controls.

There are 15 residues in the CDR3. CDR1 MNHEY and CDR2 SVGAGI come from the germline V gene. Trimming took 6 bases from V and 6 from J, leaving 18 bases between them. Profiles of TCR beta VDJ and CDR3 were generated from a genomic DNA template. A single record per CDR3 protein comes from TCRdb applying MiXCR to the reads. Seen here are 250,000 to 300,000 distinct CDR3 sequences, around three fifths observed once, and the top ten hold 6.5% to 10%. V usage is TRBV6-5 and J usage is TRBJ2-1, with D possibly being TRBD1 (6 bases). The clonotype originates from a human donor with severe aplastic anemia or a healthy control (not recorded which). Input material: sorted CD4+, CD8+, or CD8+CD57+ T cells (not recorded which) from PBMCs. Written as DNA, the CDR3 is TGTGCCAGCAGCCACGGGACATTGGGGATCAATGAGCAGTTCTTC. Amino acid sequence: CASSHGTLGINEQFF.